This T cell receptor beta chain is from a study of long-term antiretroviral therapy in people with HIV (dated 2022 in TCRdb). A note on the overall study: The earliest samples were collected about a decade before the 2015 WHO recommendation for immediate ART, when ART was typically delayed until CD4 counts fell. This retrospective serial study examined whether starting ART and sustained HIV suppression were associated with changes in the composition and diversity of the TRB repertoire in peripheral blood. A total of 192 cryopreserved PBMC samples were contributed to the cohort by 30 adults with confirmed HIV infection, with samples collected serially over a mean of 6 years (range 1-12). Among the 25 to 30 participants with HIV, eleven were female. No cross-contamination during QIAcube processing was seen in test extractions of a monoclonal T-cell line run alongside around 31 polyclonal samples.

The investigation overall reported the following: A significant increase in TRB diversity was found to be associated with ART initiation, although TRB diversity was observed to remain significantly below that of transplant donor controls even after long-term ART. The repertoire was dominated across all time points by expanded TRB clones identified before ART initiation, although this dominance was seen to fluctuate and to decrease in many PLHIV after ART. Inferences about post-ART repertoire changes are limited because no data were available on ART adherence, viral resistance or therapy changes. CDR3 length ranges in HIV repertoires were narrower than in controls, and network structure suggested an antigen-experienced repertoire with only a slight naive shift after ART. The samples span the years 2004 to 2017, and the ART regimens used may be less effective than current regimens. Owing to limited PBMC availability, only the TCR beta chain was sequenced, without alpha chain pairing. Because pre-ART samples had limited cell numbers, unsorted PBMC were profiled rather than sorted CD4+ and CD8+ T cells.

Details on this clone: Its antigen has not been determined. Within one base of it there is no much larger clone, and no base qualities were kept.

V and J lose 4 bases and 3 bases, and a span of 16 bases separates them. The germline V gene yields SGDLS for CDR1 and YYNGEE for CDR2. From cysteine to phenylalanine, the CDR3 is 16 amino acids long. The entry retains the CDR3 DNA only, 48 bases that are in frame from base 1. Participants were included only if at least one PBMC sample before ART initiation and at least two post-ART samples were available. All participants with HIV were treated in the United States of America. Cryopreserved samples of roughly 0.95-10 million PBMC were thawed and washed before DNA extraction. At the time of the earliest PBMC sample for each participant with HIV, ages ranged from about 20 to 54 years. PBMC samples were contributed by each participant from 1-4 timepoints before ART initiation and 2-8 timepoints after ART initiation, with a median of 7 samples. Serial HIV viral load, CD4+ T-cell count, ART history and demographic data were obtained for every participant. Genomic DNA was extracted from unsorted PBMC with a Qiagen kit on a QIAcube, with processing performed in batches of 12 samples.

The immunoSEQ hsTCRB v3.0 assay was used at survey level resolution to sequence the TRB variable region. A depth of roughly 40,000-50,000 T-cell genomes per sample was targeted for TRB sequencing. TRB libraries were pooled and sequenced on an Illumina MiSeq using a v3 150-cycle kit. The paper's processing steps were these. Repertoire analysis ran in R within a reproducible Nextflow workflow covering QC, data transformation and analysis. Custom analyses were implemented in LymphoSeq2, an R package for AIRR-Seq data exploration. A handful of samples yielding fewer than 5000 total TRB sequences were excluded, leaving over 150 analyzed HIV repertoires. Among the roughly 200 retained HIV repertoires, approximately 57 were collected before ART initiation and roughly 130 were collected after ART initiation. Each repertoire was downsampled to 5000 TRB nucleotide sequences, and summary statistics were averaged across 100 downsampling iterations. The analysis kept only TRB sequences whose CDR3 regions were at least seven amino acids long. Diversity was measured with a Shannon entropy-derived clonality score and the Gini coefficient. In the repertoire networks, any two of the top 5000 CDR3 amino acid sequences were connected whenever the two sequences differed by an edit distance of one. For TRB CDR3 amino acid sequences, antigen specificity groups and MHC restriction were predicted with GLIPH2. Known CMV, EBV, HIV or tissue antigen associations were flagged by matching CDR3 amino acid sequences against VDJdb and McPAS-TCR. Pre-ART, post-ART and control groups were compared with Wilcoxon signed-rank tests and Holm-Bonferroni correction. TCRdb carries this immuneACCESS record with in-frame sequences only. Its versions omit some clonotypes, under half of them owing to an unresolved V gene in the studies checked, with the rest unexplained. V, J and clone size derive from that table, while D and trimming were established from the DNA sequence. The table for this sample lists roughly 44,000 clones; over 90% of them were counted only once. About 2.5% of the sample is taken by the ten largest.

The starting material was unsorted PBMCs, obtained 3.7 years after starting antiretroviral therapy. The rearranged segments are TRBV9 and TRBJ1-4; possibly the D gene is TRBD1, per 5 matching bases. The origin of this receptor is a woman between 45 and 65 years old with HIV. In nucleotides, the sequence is TGTGCCAGCAGCAACCTAGTTGGGGCGGCTAATGAAAAACTGTTTTTT. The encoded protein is CASSNLVGAANEKLFF. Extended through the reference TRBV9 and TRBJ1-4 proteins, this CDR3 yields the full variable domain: DSGVTQTPKHLITATGQRVTLRCSPRSGDLSVYWYQQSLDQGLQFLIQYYNGEERAKGNILERFSAQQFPDLHSELNLSSLELGDSALYFCASSNLVGAANEKLFFGSGTQLSVL.